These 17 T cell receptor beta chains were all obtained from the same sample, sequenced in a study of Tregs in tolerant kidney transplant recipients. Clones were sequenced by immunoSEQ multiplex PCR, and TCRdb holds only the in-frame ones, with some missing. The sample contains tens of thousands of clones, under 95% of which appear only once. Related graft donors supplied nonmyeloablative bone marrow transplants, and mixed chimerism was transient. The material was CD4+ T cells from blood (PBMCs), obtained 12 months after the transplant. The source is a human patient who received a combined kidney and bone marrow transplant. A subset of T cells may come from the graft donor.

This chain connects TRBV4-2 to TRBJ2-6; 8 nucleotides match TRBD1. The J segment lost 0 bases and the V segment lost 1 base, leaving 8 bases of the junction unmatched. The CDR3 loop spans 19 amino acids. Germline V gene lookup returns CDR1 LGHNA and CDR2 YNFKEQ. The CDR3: CASSQVWGQAYSGANVLTF. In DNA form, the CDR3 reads TGTGCCAGCAGCCAAGTTTGGGGACAGGCGTACTCTGGGGCCAACGTCCTGACTTTC.

The CDR3, as DNA: TGTGCCAGCAGCTTAATGCGGGCGCAGGGGGGCGGCTACACCTTC. Protein product: CASSLMRAQGGGYTF. The chain links TRBV11-2 to TRBJ1-2, with 7 bases matching TRBD1. Per germline, CDR1 SGHAT and CDR2 FQNNGV. V shed 2 bases and J 8 bases; nucleotides not matched to a gene: 11. The CDR3 covers 15 residues. The whole variable domain, filled in from reference TRBV11-2 and TRBJ1-2, reads EAGVAQSPRYKIIEKRQSVAFWCNPISGHATLYWYQQILGQGPKLLIQFQNNGVVDDSQLPKDRFSAERLKGVDSTLKIQPAKLEDSAVYLCASSLMRAQGGGYTFGSGTRLTVV.

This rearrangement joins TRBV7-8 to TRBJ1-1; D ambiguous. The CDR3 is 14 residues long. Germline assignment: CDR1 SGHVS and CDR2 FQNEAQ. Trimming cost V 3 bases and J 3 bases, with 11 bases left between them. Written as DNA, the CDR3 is TGTGCCAGCAGCTTTGGGCTTTCTTACACTGAAGCTTTCTTT. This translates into CASSFGLSYTEAFF. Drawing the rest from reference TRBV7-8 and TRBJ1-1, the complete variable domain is GAGVSQSPRYKVAKRGQDVALRCDPISGHVSLFWYQQALGQGPEFLTYFQNEAQLDKSGLPSDRFFAERPEGSVSTLKIQRTQQEDSAVYLCASSFGLSYTEAFFGQGTRLTVV.

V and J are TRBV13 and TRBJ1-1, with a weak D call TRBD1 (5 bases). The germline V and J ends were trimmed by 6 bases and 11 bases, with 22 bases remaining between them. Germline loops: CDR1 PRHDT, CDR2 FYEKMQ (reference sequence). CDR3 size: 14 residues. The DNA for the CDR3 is TGTGCCAGCAGACGGAGTTGGGGCGCCGGTCGGGCTTTCTTT. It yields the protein CASRRSWGAGRAFF.

CDR3 coding DNA: TGTGCCAGCAGTGAACTACGGACAGGGAAAGAGCAGTACTTC. It encodes CASSELRTGKEQYF. The V gene is TRBV2, the J gene TRBJ2-7; the match to TRBD1 covers 8 bases. The CDR3 consists of 14 residues. Germline lookup yields CDR1 SNHLY and CDR2 FYNNEI. The V and J ends lost 2 bases and 7 bases, in that order; junction bases with no gene match: 7.

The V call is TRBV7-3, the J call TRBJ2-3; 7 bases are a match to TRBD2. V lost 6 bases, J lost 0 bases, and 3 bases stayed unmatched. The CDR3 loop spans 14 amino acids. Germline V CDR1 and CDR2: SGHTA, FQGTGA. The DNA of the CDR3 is TGTGCCAGCAGTCAGCGGGATAGCACAGATACGCAGTATTTT. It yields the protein CASSQRDSTDTQYF.

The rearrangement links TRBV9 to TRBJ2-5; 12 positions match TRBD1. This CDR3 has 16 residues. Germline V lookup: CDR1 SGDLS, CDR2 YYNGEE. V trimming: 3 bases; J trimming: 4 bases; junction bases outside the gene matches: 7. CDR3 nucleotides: TGTGCCAGCAGCGGAACCGGGACAGGGGGCTTAGAGACCCAGTACTTC. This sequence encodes CASSGTGTGGLETQYF.

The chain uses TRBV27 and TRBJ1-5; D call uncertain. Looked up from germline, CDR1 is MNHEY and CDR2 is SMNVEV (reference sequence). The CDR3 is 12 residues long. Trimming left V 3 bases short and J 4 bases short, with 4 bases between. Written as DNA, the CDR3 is TGTGCCAGCAGTTTTTCTAATCAGCCCCAGCATTTT. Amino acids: CASSFSNQPQHF.

CDR3 in DNA: TGTGCCTGGAGTGTACGTCTAGCGGCTTCGTTGCAGTTCTTC. This translates into CAWSVRLAASLQFF. The genes are TRBV30 and TRBJ2-1; 7 nucleotides agree with TRBD2. The CDR3 has 14 residues. With 0 bases clipped from V and 12 bases from J, the junction kept 11 bases outside the gene matches. Germline V lookup: CDR1 GTSNPN, CDR2 SVGIG (reference sequence).

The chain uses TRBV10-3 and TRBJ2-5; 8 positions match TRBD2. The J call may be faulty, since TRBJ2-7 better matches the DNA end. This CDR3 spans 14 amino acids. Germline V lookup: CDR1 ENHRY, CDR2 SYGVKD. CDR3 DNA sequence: TGTGCCATCAGTGAGAGGGGGACTAGCTACGAGCAGTACTTC. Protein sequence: CAISERGTSYEQYF.

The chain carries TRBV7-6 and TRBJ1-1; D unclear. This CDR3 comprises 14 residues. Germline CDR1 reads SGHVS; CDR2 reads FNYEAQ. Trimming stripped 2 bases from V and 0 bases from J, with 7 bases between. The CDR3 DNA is TGTGCCAGCAGCTTAATGCAGTTGAACACTGAAGCTTTCTTT. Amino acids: CASSLMQLNTEAFF. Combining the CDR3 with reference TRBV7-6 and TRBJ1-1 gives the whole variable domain GAGVSQSPRYKVTKRGQDVALRCDPISGHVSLYWYRQALGQGPEFLTYFNYEAQQDKSGLPNDRFSAERPEGSISTLTIQRTEQRDSAMYRCASSLMQLNTEAFFGQGTRLTVV.

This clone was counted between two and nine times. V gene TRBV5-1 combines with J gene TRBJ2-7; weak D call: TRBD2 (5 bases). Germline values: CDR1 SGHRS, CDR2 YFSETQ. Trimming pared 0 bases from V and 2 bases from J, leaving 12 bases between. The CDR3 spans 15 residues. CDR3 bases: TGCGCCAGCAGCTTGGTCCTCGGGGTGGCCTACGAGCAGTACTTC. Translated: CASSLVLGVAYEQYF.

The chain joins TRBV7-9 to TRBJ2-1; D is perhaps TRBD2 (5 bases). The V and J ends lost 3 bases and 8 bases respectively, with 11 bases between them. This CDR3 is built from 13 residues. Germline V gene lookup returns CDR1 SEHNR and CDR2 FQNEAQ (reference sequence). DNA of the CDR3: TGTGCCAGCAGCTTTGCCCGGGGTCATGAGCAGTTCTTC. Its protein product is CASSFARGHEQFF.

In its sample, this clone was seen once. This CDR3 reads CSASPENIQYF. The CDR3 DNA reads as TGCAGTGCCTCCCCCGAAAACATTCAGTACTTC. The gene calls are TRBV20-1 and TRBJ2-4; no definite D call. The V end lost 6 bases, the J end lost 5 bases, and 8 bases lay between the germline ends. The CDR3 consists of 11 residues. Germline lookup yields CDR1 DFQATT and CDR2 SNEGSKA (reference sequence).

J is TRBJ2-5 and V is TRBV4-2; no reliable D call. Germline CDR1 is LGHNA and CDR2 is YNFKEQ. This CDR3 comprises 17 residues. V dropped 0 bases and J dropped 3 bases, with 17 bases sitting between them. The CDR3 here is CASSQDRKTLREETQYF. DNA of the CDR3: TGTGCCAGCAGCCAAGATCGTAAGACCTTACGGGAAGAGACCCAGTACTTC.

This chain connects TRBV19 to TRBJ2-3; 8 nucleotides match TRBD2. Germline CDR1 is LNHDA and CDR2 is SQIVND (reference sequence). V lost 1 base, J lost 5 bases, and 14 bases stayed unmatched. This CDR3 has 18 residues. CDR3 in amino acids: CASSIAVGVAGPRDTQYF. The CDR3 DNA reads TGTGCCAGTAGTATAGCCGTCGGAGTAGCGGGGCCCAGAGATACGCAGTATTTT.

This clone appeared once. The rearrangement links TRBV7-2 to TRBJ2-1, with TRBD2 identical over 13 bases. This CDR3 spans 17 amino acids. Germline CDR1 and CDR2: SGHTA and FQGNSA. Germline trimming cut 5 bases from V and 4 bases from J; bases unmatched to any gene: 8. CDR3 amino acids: CASSPGLAGVSYNEQFF. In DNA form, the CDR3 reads TGTGCCAGCAGCCCAGGACTAGCGGGGGTCTCATACAATGAGCAGTTCTTC. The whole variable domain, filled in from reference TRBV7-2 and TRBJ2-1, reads GAGVSQSPSNKVTEKGKDVELRCDPISGHTALYWYRQSLGQGLEFLIYFQGNSAPDKSGLPSDRFSAERTGGSVSTLTIQRTQQEDSAVYLCASSPGLAGVSYNEQFFGPGTRLTVL.